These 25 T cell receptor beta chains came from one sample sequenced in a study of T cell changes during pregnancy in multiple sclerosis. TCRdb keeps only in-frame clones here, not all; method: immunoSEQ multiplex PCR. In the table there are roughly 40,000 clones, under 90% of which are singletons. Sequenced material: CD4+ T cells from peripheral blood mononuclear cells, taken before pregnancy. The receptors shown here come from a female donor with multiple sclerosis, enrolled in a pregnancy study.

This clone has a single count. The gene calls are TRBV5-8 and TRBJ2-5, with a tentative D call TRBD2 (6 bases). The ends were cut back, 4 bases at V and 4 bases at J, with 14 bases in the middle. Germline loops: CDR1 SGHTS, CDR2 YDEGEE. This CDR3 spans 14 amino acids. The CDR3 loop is CASSNGMRGETQYF. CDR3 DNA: TGTGCCAGCAGCAACGGGATGCGGGGAGAGACCCAGTACTTC.

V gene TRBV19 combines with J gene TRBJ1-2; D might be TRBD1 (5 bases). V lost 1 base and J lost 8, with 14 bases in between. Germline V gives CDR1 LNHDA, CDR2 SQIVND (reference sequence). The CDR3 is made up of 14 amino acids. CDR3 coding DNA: TGTGCCAGTAGTATAGCACCGGGGGGTGAAGGCTACACCTTC. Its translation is CASSIAPGGEGYTF. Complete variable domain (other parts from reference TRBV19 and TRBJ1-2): DGGITQSPKYLFRKEGQNVTLSCEQNLNHDAMYWYRQDPGQGLRLIYYSQIVNDFQKGDIAEGYSVSREKKESFPLTVTSAQKNPTAFYLCASSIAPGGEGYTFGSGTRLTVV.

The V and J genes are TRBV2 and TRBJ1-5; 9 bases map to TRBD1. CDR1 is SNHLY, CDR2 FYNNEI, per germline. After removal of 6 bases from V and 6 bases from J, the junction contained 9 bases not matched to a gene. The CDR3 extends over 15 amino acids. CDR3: CASSARDRVGQPQHF. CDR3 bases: TGTGCCAGCAGCGCCCGGGACAGGGTAGGTCAGCCCCAGCATTTT.

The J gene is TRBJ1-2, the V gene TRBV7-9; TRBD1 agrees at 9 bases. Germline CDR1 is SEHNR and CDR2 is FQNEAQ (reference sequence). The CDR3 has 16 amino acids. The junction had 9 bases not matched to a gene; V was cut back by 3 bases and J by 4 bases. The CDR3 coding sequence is TGTGCCAGCAGCTTGACCGGAGACAGGGGGGTCTATGGCTACACCTTC. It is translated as CASSLTGDRGVYGYTF.

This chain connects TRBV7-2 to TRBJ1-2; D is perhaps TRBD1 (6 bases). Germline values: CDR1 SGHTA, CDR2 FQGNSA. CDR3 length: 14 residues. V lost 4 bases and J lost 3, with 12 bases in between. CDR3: CASSSDSNYYGYTF. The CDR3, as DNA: TGTGCCAGCAGCTCGGACAGTAACTACTATGGCTACACCTTC.

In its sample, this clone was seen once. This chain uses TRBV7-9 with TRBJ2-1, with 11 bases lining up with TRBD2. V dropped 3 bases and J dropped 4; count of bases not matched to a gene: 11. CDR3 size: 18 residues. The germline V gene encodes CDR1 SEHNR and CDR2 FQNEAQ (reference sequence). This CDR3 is CASSFPLRLAGGYNEQFF. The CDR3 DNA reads TGTGCCAGCAGCTTCCCCCTTAGGTTAGCGGGAGGGTACAATGAGCAGTTCTTC.

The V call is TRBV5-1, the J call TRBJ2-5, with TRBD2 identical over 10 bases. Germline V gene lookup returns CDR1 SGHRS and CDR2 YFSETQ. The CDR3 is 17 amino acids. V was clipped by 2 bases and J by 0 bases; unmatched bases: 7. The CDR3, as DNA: TGCGCCAGCAGCTTTAAACGGACTAGCGGCGACCAAGAGACCCAGTACTTC. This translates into CASSFKRTSGDQETQYF.

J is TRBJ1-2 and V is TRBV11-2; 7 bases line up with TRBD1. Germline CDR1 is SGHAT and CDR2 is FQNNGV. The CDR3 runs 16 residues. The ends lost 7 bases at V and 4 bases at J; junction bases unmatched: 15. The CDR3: CASKRNWDSPLYGYTF. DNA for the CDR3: TGTGCCAGCAAACGAAATTGGGACAGCCCCCTCTATGGCTACACCTTC. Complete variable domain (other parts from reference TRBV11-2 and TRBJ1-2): EAGVAQSPRYKIIEKRQSVAFWCNPISGHATLYWYQQILGQGPKLLIQFQNNGVVDDSQLPKDRFSAERLKGVDSTLKIQPAKLEDSAVYLCASKRNWDSPLYGYTFGSGTRLTVV.

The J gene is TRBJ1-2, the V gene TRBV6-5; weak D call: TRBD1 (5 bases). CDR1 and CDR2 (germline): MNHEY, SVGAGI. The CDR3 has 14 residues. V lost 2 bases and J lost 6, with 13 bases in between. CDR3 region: CASSYTGYRDGYTF. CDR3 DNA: TGTGCCAGCAGTTACACAGGATACCGGGATGGCTACACCTTC.

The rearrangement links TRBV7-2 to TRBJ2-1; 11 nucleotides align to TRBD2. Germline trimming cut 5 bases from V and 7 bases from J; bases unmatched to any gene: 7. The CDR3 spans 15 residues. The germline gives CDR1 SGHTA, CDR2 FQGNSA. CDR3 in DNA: TGTGCCAGCAGCCCGTTAGCGGGAGGGTTAAATGAGCAGTTCTTC. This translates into CASSPLAGGLNEQFF.

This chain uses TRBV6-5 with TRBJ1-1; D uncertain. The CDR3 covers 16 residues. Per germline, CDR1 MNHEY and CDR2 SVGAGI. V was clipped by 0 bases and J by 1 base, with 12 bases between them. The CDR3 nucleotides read TGTGCCAGCAGTTACTCTGGCACCTTAACGAACACTGAAGCTTTCTTT. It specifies CASSYSGTLTNTEAFF.

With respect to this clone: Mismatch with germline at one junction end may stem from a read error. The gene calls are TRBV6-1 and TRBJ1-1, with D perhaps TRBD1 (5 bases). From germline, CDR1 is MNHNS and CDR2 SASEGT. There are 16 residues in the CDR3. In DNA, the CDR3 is TGTGCCATCAGTGTCTCTCGCCAGGACAAAAACACTGAAGCTTTCTTT. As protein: CAISVSRQDKNTEAFF.

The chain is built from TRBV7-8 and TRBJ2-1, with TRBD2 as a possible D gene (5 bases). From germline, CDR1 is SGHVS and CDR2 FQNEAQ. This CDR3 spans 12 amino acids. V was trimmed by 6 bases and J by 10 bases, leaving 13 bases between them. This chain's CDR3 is CASSSISGEQFF. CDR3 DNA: TGTGCCAGCAGTTCAATTTCGGGGGAGCAGTTCTTC.

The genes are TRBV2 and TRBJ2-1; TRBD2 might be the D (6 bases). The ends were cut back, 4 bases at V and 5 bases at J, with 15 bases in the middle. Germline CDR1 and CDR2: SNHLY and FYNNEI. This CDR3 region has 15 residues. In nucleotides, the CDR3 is TGTGCCAGCAGTGCCGGGGGAGTAAGGAACAATGAGCAGTTCTTC. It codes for CASSAGGVRNNEQFF.

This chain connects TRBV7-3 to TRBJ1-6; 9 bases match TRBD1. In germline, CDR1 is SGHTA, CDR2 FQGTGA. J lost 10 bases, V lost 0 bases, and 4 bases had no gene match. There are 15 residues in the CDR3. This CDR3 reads CASSLTDRGGSPLHF. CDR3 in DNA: TGTGCCAGCAGCTTAACGGACAGGGGAGGGTCACCCCTCCACTTT.

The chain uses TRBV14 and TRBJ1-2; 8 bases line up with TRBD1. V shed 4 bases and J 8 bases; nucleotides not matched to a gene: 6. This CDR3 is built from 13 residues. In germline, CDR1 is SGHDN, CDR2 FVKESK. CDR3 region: CASSRGQVIGYTF. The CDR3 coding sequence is TGTGCCAGCAGCCGGGGACAGGTAATCGGCTACACCTTC.

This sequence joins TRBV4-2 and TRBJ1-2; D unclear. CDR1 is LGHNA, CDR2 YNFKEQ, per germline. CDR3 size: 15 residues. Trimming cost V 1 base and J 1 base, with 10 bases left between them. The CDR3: CASSQGSADNYGYTF. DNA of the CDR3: TGTGCCAGCAGCCAAGGGTCGGCGGATAACTATGGCTACACCTTC.

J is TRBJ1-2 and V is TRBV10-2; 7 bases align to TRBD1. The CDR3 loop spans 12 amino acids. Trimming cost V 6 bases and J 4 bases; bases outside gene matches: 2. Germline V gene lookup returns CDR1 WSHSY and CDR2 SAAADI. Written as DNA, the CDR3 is TGCGCCAGCAGGGGACAGACCTATGGCTACACCTTC. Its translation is CASRGQTYGYTF.

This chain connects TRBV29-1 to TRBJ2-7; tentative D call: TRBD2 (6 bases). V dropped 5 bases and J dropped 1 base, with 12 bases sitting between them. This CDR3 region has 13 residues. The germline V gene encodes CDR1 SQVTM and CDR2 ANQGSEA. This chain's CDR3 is CSVKGLTSYEQYF. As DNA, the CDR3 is TGCAGCGTTAAGGGACTGACTTCCTACGAGCAGTACTTC.

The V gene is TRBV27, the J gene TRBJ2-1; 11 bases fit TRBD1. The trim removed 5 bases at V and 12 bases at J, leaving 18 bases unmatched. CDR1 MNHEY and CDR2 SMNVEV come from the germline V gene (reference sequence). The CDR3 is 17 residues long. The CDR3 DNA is TGTGCCAGCAGTACCAACTCCGGGACAGGGGGTCGTTTGGTGCAGTTCTTC. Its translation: CASSTNSGTGGRLVQFF.

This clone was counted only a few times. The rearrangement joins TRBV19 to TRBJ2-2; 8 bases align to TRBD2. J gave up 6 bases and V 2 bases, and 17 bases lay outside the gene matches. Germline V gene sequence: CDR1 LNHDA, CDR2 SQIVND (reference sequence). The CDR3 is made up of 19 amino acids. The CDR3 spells CASSIRGGLVILGSGELFF. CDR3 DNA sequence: TGTGCCAGTAGTATAAGGGGGGGACTAGTGATATTGGGATCCGGGGAGCTGTTTTTT. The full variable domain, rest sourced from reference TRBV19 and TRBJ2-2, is DGGITQSPKYLFRKEGQNVTLSCEQNLNHDAMYWYRQDPGQGLRLIYYSQIVNDFQKGDIAEGYSVSREKKESFPLTVTSAQKNPTAFYLCASSIRGGLVILGSGELFFGEGSRLTVL.

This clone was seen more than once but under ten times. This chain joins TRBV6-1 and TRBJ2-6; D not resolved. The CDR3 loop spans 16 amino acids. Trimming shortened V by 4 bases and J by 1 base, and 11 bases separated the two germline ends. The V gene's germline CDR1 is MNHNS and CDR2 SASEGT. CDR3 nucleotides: TGTGCCAGCAGTGCTCGACCGACATCTGGGGCCAACGTCCTGACTTTC. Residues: CASSARPTSGANVLTF.

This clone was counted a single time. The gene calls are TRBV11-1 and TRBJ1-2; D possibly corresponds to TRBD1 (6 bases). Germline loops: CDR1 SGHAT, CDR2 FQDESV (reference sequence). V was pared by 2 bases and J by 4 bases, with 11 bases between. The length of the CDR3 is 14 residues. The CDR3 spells CASSLSQGSYGYTF. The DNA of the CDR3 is TGTGCCAGCAGCTTATCACAGGGAAGCTATGGCTACACCTTC.

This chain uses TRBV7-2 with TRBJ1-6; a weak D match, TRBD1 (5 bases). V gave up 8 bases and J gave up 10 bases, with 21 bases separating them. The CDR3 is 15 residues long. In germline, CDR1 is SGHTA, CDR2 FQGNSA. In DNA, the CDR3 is TGTGCCAGCCAGGAGGCGGGACTGAGGGAATCACCCCTCCACTTT. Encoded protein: CASQEAGLRESPLHF.

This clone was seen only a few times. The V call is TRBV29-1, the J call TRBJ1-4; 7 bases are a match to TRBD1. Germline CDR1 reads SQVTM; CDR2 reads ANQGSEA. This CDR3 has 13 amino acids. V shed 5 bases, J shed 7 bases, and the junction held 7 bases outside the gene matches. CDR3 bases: TGCAGCGTTTTCGGGACAGCGCTTGAAAAACTGTTTTTT. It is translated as CSVFGTALEKLFF.